The subject of this entry is one T cell receptor beta chain. V was cut by 1 base and J by 7 bases, with 14 bases left in between. The CDR3 has 15 amino acids. Per germline, CDR1 SGHRS and CDR2 YFSETQ. The sample originates from a study of blood T cell repertoires in COVID-19. Background on the study: Researchers got acute and convalescent COVID-19 samples from the United States, Italy and Spain. The analysed material was cDNA or gDNA that came from T cells, B-cell-depleted T cells, or PBMCs.

Original methodology: Using reference gene primer amplification, nucleated cell counts were estimated. TCRdb's copy holds only in-frame clones and misses some; the assay was immunoSEQ multiplex PCR. D and trimming were read from the DNA, whereas the V and J calls and clone size are those reported in that table. The profile shows approximately 65,000 clones, 65% to 85% of them singletons. The sample was peripheral blood. The receptor was derived from a woman older than 75 with active or convalescent COVID-19. The chain employs TRBV5-1 and TRBJ1-4; the D gene is possibly TRBD1 (5 bases). The chain's CDR3 is CASSLLGREGEKLFF. CDR3 coding DNA: TGCGCCAGCAGCTTGTTGGGCAGGGAAGGTGAAAAACTGTTTTTT.